The rows below give T cell receptor beta chains drawn from one sample of a study of OX40 agonist ivuxolimab in advanced cancers. Repertoires were generated with immunoSEQ multiplex PCR, while TCRdb's copy carries only in-frame clones and drops some. The table records 55,000 to 90,000 clones, 70% to 90% of them present only once. The sample consisted of CD4+ or CD8+ T cells sorted from blood, taken in a trial of the OX40 agonist ivuxolimab. The receptor source for this set is an adult with an advanced solid tumor such as melanoma, head and neck, liver or kidney cancer. Both conserved end residues are part of each CDR3. Each record gives: clone size, D gene, V gene, J gene, CDR3 DNA, CDR3 protein. D genes are given only for firm matches. Only some rows state a clone size, as once, few, many or a class for expanded clones.

clone_size: NA; d_call: NA; v_call: TRBV28; j_call: TRBJ1-2; cdr3_nt: TGTGCCAGCAGTAACAGGGACATCTTTATTAACTATGGCTACACCTTC; cdr3_aa: CASSNRDIFINYGYTF
clone_size: NA; d_call: TRBD1; v_call: TRBV2; j_call: TRBJ1-2; cdr3_nt: TGTGCCAGCAGTGCTTTACAGGGGGCGGGAGGCTACACCTTC; cdr3_aa: CASSALQGAGGYTF
clone_size: NA; d_call: TRBD2; v_call: TRBV28; j_call: TRBJ2-3; cdr3_nt: TGTGCCAGCAGTCTTAATCTAGCGGGATCTAGCACAGATACGCAGTATTTT; cdr3_aa: CASSLNLAGSSTDTQYF
clone_size: NA; d_call: NA; v_call: TRBV14; j_call: TRBJ1-6; cdr3_nt: TGTGCCAGCAGCCAAGATCTTATGGGGGCGTCACCCCTCCACTTT; cdr3_aa: CASSQDLMGASPLHF
clone_size: NA; d_call: NA; v_call: TRBV19; j_call: TRBJ2-6; cdr3_nt: TGTGCCAGTAGTATAGAGAGGGGAGCTGGGGCCAACGTCCTGACTTTC; cdr3_aa: CASSIERGAGANVLTF
clone_size: NA; d_call: TRBD2; v_call: TRBV2; j_call: TRBJ2-1; cdr3_nt: TGTGCCAGCACCCCAGAAGCTAGCGGGAGCAATGAGCAGTTCTTC; cdr3_aa: CASTPEASGSNEQFF
clone_size: NA; d_call: TRBD1; v_call: TRBV5-1; j_call: TRBJ2-5; cdr3_nt: TGCGCCAGCAGCTTGGATGGGACAGGGGCACAGGAGACCCAGTACTTC; cdr3_aa: CASSLDGTGAQETQYF
clone_size: few; d_call: NA; v_call: TRBV11-3; j_call: TRBJ2-7; cdr3_nt: TGTGCCAGCAGCGACGGACCGAACGAGCAGTACTTC; cdr3_aa: CASSDGPNEQYF
clone_size: NA; d_call: NA; v_call: TRBV1; j_call: TRBJ2-7; cdr3_nt: TGCACCAGCAGCCCCAGCTCGGCTAGCGGGAGTAAACCCTACGAGCAGTACTTC; cdr3_aa: CTSSPSSASGSKPYEQYF
clone_size: NA; d_call: TRBD2; v_call: TRBV4-2; j_call: TRBJ2-7; cdr3_nt: TGTGCCAGCAGCCAAGAGCGGGAGTCAACCTACGAGCAGTACTTC; cdr3_aa: CASSQERESTYEQYF
clone_size: NA; d_call: TRBD1; v_call: TRBV5-4; j_call: TRBJ1-2; cdr3_nt: TGTGCCAGCAGCTTGAGAACAGGGGCGGCCTATGGCTACACCTTC; cdr3_aa: CASSLRTGAAYGYTF
clone_size: NA; d_call: NA; v_call: TRBV27; j_call: TRBJ2-3; cdr3_nt: TGTGCCAGCAGTTGGCGACTCACAGATACGCAGTATTTT; cdr3_aa: CASSWRLTDTQYF
clone_size: few; d_call: NA; v_call: TRBV30; j_call: TRBJ1-5; cdr3_nt: TGTGCCTGGAGGCACAGGGATAGTCAGCCCCAGCATTTT; cdr3_aa: CAWRHRDSQPQHF
clone_size: NA; d_call: TRBD2; v_call: TRBV28; j_call: TRBJ2-5; cdr3_nt: TGTGCCAGCAGTTTGGTCGGCGGGGGGGAGACCCAGTACTTC; cdr3_aa: CASSLVGGGETQYF
clone_size: NA; d_call: TRBD1; v_call: TRBV11-1; j_call: TRBJ2-7; cdr3_nt: TGTGCCAGCAGCCCTTCAGGGGGCCCCTCCTACGAGCAGTACTTC; cdr3_aa: CASSPSGGPSYEQYF
clone_size: NA; d_call: NA; v_call: TRBV18; j_call: TRBJ2-2; cdr3_nt: TGTGCCAGCTCACCAATCGGCCTGGACTCCGGGGAGCTGTTTTTT; cdr3_aa: CASSPIGLDSGELFF
clone_size: NA; d_call: TRBD2; v_call: TRBV18; j_call: TRBJ2-1; cdr3_nt: TGTGCCAGCTCACCACAGACTAGCGGAGCGTACAATGAGCAGTTCTTC; cdr3_aa: CASSPQTSGAYNEQFF
clone_size: NA; d_call: NA; v_call: TRBV5-5; j_call: TRBJ1-5; cdr3_nt: TGTGCCAGCAGCTTATATAGGGGACTGGGTCAGCCCCAGCATTTT; cdr3_aa: CASSLYRGLGQPQHF
clone_size: NA; d_call: NA; v_call: TRBV12-5; j_call: TRBJ1-1; cdr3_nt: TGTGCTAGTGCCCATGACACGAACACTGAAGCTTTCTTT; cdr3_aa: CASAHDTNTEAFF
clone_size: NA; d_call: TRBD2; v_call: TRBV6-1; j_call: TRBJ2-3; cdr3_nt: TGTGCCAGCAGGCAGCGGGAGAGAGGGTCAGATACGCAGTATTTT; cdr3_aa: CASRQRERGSDTQYF
clone_size: NA; d_call: TRBD2; v_call: TRBV18; j_call: TRBJ2-2; cdr3_nt: TGTGCCAGCTCACCATTCTCGACTAGCGGGAACACCGGGGAGCTGTTTTTT; cdr3_aa: CASSPFSTSGNTGELFF
clone_size: NA; d_call: NA; v_call: TRBV5-5; j_call: TRBJ2-7; cdr3_nt: TGTGCCAGCAGCTTGGCCCAGGCGGATTGGTACGAGCAGTACTTC; cdr3_aa: CASSLAQADWYEQYF
clone_size: NA; d_call: TRBD1; v_call: TRBV6-6; j_call: TRBJ2-7; cdr3_nt: TGTGCCAGCAGTAGGACAGGGGGCTCCTACGAGCAGTACTTC; cdr3_aa: CASSRTGGSYEQYF
clone_size: few; d_call: TRBD1; v_call: TRBV30; j_call: TRBJ1-5; cdr3_nt: TGTGCCTGGAGCAAAAAATCCCAGGGGGCCGGGCAGCCCCAGCATTTT; cdr3_aa: CAWSKKSQGAGQPQHF
clone_size: NA; d_call: NA; v_call: TRBV7-9; j_call: TRBJ1-1; cdr3_nt: TGTGCCAGCAGCTTCATGGGGGGCACTGAAGCTTTCTTT; cdr3_aa: CASSFMGGTEAFF
clone_size: NA; d_call: NA; v_call: TRBV5-4; j_call: TRBJ1-1; cdr3_nt: TGTGCCAGCAGAATGACAGAGATAGACACTGAAGCTTTCTTT; cdr3_aa: CASRMTEIDTEAFF
clone_size: few; d_call: TRBD1; v_call: TRBV28; j_call: TRBJ2-7; cdr3_nt: TGTGCCAGCAATCCCCCCGGGACAGGTGATGTGCAGTACTTC; cdr3_aa: CASNPPGTGDVQYF
clone_size: once; d_call: NA; v_call: TRBV28; j_call: TRBJ2-3; cdr3_nt: TGTGCCAGCAGTTTAGGGGGCGATGCGGGGAGGGAGACAGATACGCAGTATTTT; cdr3_aa: CASSLGGDAGRETDTQYF
clone_size: NA; d_call: TRBD1; v_call: TRBV28; j_call: TRBJ1-1; cdr3_nt: TGTGCCAGCAGTTTACAGGGGGCTTTGGCTGAAGCTTTCTTT; cdr3_aa: CASSLQGALAEAFF
clone_size: NA; d_call: TRBD2; v_call: TRBV27; j_call: TRBJ2-3; cdr3_nt: TGTGCCAGCAGTTTTGCGGGGGCAGATACGCAGTATTTT; cdr3_aa: CASSFAGADTQYF
clone_size: NA; d_call: NA; v_call: TRBV30; j_call: TRBJ1-4; cdr3_nt: TGTGCCTGGAGTGTACCGGAGGGGACAACTAATGAAAAACTGTTTTTT; cdr3_aa: CAWSVPEGTTNEKLFF
clone_size: NA; d_call: NA; v_call: TRBV6-5; j_call: TRBJ1-2; cdr3_nt: TGTGCCAGCAGTTACGAAGGAGACGATGGCTACACCTTC; cdr3_aa: CASSYEGDDGYTF
clone_size: NA; d_call: NA; v_call: TRBV28; j_call: TRBJ1-4; cdr3_nt: TGTGCCAGCAGTTCGACAGCAACTAATGAAAAACTGTTTTTT; cdr3_aa: CASSSTATNEKLFF
clone_size: NA; d_call: TRBD1; v_call: TRBV6-1; j_call: TRBJ1-4; cdr3_nt: TGTGCCAGCAGGTGGGACAGGGGGCGTAGAAAACTGTTTTTT; cdr3_aa: CASRWDRGRRKLFF
clone_size: NA; d_call: NA; v_call: TRBV7-2; j_call: TRBJ2-3; cdr3_nt: TGTGCCAGCAGCAACCGGAGGGCCCGAGGAGATACGCAGTATTTT; cdr3_aa: CASSNRRARGDTQYF
clone_size: NA; d_call: NA; v_call: TRBV11-2; j_call: TRBJ2-1; cdr3_nt: TGTGCCAGCAGCTCCAGGGGATATCCCTACAATGAGCAGTTCTTC; cdr3_aa: CASSSRGYPYNEQFF
clone_size: NA; d_call: NA; v_call: TRBV29-1; j_call: TRBJ1-4; cdr3_nt: TGCAGCGTTGAGGAGGGTAATGAAAAACTGTTTTTT; cdr3_aa: CSVEEGNEKLFF
clone_size: NA; d_call: NA; v_call: TRBV11-2; j_call: TRBJ1-3; cdr3_nt: TGTGCCAGCAGCCAGGGCCCCGGAAACACCATATATTTT; cdr3_aa: CASSQGPGNTIYF
clone_size: NA; d_call: TRBD1; v_call: TRBV15; j_call: TRBJ2-5; cdr3_nt: TGTGCCACCAGAGCCCGGCGCCAGGGGGATGAGACCCAGTACTTC; cdr3_aa: CATRARRQGDETQYF
clone_size: NA; d_call: NA; v_call: TRBV7-6; j_call: TRBJ1-1; cdr3_nt: TGTGCCAGCAGCTCGGGACGGGGAAACACTGAAGCTTTCTTT; cdr3_aa: CASSSGRGNTEAFF
clone_size: NA; d_call: TRBD1; v_call: TRBV28; j_call: TRBJ2-2; cdr3_nt: TGTGCCAGCAGTACCCGGGACAGCCTGAACACCGGGGAGCTGTTTTTT; cdr3_aa: CASSTRDSLNTGELFF
clone_size: NA; d_call: TRBD1; v_call: TRBV6-5; j_call: TRBJ1-2; cdr3_nt: TGTGCCAGCTGTCCGACAGGGGGCGATTATGGCTACACCTTC; cdr3_aa: CASCPTGGDYGYTF
clone_size: NA; d_call: TRBD1; v_call: TRBV27; j_call: TRBJ2-5; cdr3_nt: TGTGCCAGCAGTTCGGGACAGCAAGAGACCCAGTACTTC; cdr3_aa: CASSSGQQETQYF
clone_size: NA; d_call: NA; v_call: TRBV5-5; j_call: TRBJ1-2; cdr3_nt: TGTGCCAGCAGCTCCAGGACAGTCTATGGCTACACCTTC; cdr3_aa: CASSSRTVYGYTF
clone_size: once; d_call: TRBD2; v_call: TRBV11-3; j_call: TRBJ2-1; cdr3_nt: TGTGCCAGCAGGACTAGCGGGAGGAATGAGCAGTTCTTC; cdr3_aa: CASRTSGRNEQFF
clone_size: NA; d_call: TRBD1; v_call: TRBV28; j_call: TRBJ2-5; cdr3_nt: TGTGCCAGCACCGCTGACAGGGGGGGGGCCCAGTACTTC; cdr3_aa: CASTADRGGAQYF
clone_size: NA; d_call: NA; v_call: TRBV10-3; j_call: TRBJ2-2; cdr3_nt: TGTGCCATCACCCCGGATCTGAACACCGGGGAGCTGTTTTTT; cdr3_aa: CAITPDLNTGELFF
clone_size: NA; d_call: TRBD2; v_call: TRBV11-3; j_call: TRBJ2-1; cdr3_nt: TGTGCCAGCAGCCCTGGACTAGCTAATGAGCAGTTCTTC; cdr3_aa: CASSPGLANEQFF
clone_size: NA; d_call: NA; v_call: TRBV5-1; j_call: TRBJ2-5; cdr3_nt: TGCGCCAGCAGCTTGGAATTAGGGGAGACCCAGTACTTC; cdr3_aa: CASSLELGETQYF
clone_size: once; d_call: NA; v_call: TRBV25-1; j_call: TRBJ2-1; cdr3_nt: TGTGCCAGCAGTGGCCTAGTGTCCTCCAATGAGCAGTTCTTC; cdr3_aa: CASSGLVSSNEQFF
clone_size: NA; d_call: NA; v_call: TRBV11-2; j_call: TRBJ2-7; cdr3_nt: TGTGCCAGCAGCTTCTGGGGACTTGAGAGCTCCTACGAGCAGTACTTC; cdr3_aa: CASSFWGLESSYEQYF